This T cell receptor beta chain was retrieved from a study of control samples from healthy donors and cancer patients. Assay used: immunoSEQ multiplex PCR; TCRdb lists only in-frame clones, some missing. The repertoire holds around 130,000 clones, about 87% seen once, with roughly 12% in the top ten. The CDR3 covers 14 residues. The trim removed 3 bases at V and 2 bases at J, leaving 4 bases unmatched. Germline values: CDR1 SGHAT, CDR2 FQNNGV. The source material was blood. The sequence was obtained from a man in his thirties or forties in good health. The rearrangement links TRBV11-2 to TRBJ2-7; 7 bases align to TRBD1. The CDR3 region is CASSFRGQAYEQYF. DNA for the CDR3: TGTGCCAGCAGCTTTCGAGGACAGGCCTACGAGCAGTACTTC.